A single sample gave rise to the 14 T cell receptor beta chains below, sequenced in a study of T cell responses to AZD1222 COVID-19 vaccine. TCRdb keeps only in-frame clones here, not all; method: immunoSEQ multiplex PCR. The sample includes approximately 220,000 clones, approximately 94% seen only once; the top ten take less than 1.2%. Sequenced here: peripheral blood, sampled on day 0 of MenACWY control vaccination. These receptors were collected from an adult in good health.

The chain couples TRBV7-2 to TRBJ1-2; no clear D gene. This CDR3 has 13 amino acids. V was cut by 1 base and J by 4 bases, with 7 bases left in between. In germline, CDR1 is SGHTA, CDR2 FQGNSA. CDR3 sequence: CASSLEVGYGYTF. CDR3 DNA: TGTGCCAGCAGCTTAGAGGTGGGCTATGGCTACACCTTC.

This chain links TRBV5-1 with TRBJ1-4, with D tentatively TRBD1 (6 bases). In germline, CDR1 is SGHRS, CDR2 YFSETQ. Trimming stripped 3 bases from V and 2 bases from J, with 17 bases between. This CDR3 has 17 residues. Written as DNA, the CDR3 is TGCGCCAGCAGCTCGCAATTCGGTAGGGGGACTAATGAAAAACTGTTTTTT. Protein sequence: CASSSQFGRGTNEKLFF.

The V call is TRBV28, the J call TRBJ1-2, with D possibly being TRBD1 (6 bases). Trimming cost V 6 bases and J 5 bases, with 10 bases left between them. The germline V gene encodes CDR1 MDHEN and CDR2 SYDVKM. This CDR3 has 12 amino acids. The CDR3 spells CASSWGPYGYTF. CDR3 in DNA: TGTGCCAGCAGCTGGGGGCCTTATGGCTACACCTTC.

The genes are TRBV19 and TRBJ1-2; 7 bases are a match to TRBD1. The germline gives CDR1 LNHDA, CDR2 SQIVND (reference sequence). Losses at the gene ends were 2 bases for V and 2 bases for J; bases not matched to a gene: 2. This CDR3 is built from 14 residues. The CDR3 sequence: CASSITRGNYGYTF. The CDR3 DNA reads TGTGCCAGTAGTATAACCAGGGGGAACTATGGCTACACCTTC.

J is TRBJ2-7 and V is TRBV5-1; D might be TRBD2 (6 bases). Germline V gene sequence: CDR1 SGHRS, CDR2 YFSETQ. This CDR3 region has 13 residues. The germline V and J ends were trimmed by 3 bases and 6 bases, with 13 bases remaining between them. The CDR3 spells CASSYGTPGEQYF. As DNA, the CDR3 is TGCGCCAGCAGCTACGGGACTCCCGGCGAGCAGTACTTC. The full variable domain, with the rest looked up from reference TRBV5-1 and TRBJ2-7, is KAGVTQTPRYLIKTRGQQVTLSCSPISGHRSVSWYQQTPGQGLQFLFEYFSETQRNKGNFPGRFSGRQFSNSRSEMNVSTLELGDSALYLCASSYGTPGEQYFGPGTRLTVT.

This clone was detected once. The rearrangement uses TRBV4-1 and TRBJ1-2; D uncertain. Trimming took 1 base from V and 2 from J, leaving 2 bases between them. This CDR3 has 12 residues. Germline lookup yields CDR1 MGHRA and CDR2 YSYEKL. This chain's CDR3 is CASSQANYGYTF. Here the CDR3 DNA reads TGCGCCAGCAGCCAAGCCAACTATGGCTACACCTTC.

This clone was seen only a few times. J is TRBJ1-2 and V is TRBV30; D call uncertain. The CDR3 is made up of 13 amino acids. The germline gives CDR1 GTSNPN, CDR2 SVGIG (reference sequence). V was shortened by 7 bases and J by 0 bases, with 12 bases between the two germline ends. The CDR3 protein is CASHRQTNYGYTF. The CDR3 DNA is TGTGCCTCCCACCGGCAGACTAACTATGGCTACACCTTC.

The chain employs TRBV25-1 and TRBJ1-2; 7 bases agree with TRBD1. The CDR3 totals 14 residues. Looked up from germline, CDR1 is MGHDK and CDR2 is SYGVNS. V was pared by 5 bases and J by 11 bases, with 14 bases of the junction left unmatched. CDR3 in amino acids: CASSPLGGQTLYTF. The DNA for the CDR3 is TGTGCCAGCAGTCCCCTGGGGGGACAGACCCTTTACACCTTC.

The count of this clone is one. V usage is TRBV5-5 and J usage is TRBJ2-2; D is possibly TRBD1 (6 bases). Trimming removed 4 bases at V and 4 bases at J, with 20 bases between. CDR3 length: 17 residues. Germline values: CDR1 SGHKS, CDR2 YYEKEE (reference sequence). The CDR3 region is CASSEGHYTSGTGELFF. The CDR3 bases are TGTGCCAGCAGCGAGGGACACTACACCTCGGGCACCGGGGAGCTGTTTTTT.

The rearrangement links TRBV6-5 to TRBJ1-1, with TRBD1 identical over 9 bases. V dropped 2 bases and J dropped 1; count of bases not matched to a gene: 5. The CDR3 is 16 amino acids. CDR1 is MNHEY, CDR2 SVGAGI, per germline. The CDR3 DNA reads TGTGCCAGCAGTTACCGGACAGGGGACCGGAACACTGAAGCTTTCTTT. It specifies CASSYRTGDRNTEAFF.

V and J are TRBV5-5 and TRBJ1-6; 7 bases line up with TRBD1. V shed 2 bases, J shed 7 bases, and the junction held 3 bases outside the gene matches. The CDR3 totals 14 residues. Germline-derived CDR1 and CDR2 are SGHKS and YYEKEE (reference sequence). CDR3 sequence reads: CASSLDRANSPLHF. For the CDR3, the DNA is TGTGCCAGCAGCTTAGACAGGGCCAATTCACCCCTCCACTTT.

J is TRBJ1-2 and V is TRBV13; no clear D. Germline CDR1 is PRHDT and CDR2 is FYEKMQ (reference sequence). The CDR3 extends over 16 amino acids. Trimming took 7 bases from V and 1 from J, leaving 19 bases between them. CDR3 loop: CASIPRQKRGNYGYTF. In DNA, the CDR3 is TGTGCCAGCATCCCTCGGCAGAAACGGGGTAACTATGGCTACACCTTC.

The CDR3 DNA reads TGTGCCAGCAGCTCCCTACCCGGGAGAACTAATGAAAAACTGTTTTTT. Protein product: CASSSLPGRTNEKLFF. V is TRBV7-6 and J is TRBJ1-4, with D hard to call. This CDR3 comprises 16 residues. V was pared by 4 bases and J by 1 base, with 13 bases between. The germline V gene has CDR1 SGHVS and CDR2 FNYEAQ.

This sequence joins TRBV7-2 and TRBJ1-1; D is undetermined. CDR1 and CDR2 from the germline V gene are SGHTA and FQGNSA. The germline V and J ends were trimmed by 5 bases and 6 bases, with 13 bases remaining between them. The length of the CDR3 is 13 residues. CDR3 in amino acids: CASSPTAAAEAFF. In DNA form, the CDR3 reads TGTGCCAGCAGCCCCACAGCAGCGGCTGAAGCTTTCTTT.